The T cell receptor beta chain under discussion was sequenced for a study of shared clonotypes between healthy human individuals. Study results and caveats: Between a few donors, naive CD4 clonotypes were shared at a level of about 5%.

Genomic DNA of every subset was divided equally among multiple immunoSEQ plates. The protocol was immunoSEQ multiplex PCR, while the TCRdb copy is restricted to in-frame clones and leaves out a portion. The profile covers 2 million to 2.5 million clones, with 90% to 97% appearing a single time and 0.1% to 0.15% taken by the ten largest. Concerning this clone: What it recognizes is unknown.

V lost 3 bases to trimming and J lost 1 base, with 4 bases between them. The germline V gene has CDR1 LNHDA and CDR2 SQIVND (reference sequence). The CDR3 contains 12 residues. The clonotype comes from a young man in good health. The chain links TRBV19 to TRBJ2-7; D remains unclear. Sequenced input: naive CD4+ T cells sorted from blood. Subset meaning: CD45RA+ positively selected. The CDR3 loop reads CASSISSYEQYF. The CDR3 bases are TGTGCCAGTAGTATTTCGTCCTACGAGCAGTACTTC. The full variable domain, completed using reference TRBV19 and TRBJ2-7, is DGGITQSPKYLFRKEGQNVTLSCEQNLNHDAMYWYRQDPGQGLRLIYYSQIVNDFQKGDIAEGYSVSREKKESFPLTVTSAQKNPTAFYLCASSISSYEQYFGPGTRLTVT.